The 23 T cell receptor beta chains below come from one sample, sequenced in a study of OX40 agonist ivuxolimab in advanced cancers. The table came from immunoSEQ multiplex PCR; TCRdb's copy has only in-frame clones and leaves some out. The data show about 33,000 clones, with roughly three quarters seen just once and over 8.5% held by the top ten. This material consisted of CD4+ or CD8+ T cells sorted from blood, taken in a trial of the OX40 agonist ivuxolimab. The receptors were sampled from an adult with an advanced solid tumor such as melanoma, head and neck, liver or kidney cancer.

This clone was seen only once. This chain links TRBV29-1 with TRBJ2-1; the match to TRBD1 covers 9 bases. V gave up 7 bases and J gave up 4 bases; unmatched junction bases: 2. The CDR3 has 12 residues. The germline gives CDR1 SQVTM, CDR2 ANQGSEA. The CDR3 DNA reads as TGCAGCGGGGACAGGGCATACAATGAGCAGTTCTTC. This sequence encodes CSGDRAYNEQFF.

The chain recombines TRBV28 with TRBJ1-1, with 10 nucleotides matching TRBD1. The CDR3 length is 15 residues. The trim removed 6 bases at V and 5 bases at J, leaving 9 bases unmatched. Per the germline V gene, CDR1 is MDHEN and CDR2 is SYDVKM. The CDR3 here is CASSPLRDRGTEAFF. CDR3 sequence (DNA): TGTGCCAGCAGCCCACTCCGGGACAGGGGAACTGAAGCTTTCTTT.

This clone appeared a few times. The chain carries TRBV19 and TRBJ1-5, with unresolved D. CDR3 size: 16 residues. V dropped 5 bases and J dropped 1 base, with 15 bases sitting between them. In germline, CDR1 is LNHDA, CDR2 SQIVND (reference sequence). The CDR3 DNA reads TGTGCCAGTAGTCCCTTTAGTAGAGGAAGCAATCAGCCCCAGCATTTT. It translates to CASSPFSRGSNQPQHF.

This clone was picked up a small number of times. The chain uses TRBV30 and TRBJ2-7, with 9 bases identical to TRBD1. V was clipped by 3 bases and J by 2 bases; unmatched bases: 5. CDR1 is GTSNPN, CDR2 SVGIG, per germline (reference sequence). This CDR3 spans 14 amino acids. Here the CDR3 reads CAWRSGTGTYEQYF. DNA for the CDR3: TGTGCCTGGAGATCCGGGACAGGGACCTACGAGCAGTACTTC.

The chain carries TRBV6-5 and TRBJ1-5; unclear D gene. Trimming shortened V by 2 bases and J by 4 bases, and 9 bases separated the two germline ends. Germline values: CDR1 MNHEY, CDR2 SVGAGI. The CDR3 contains 14 residues. CDR3 in DNA: TGTGCCAGCAGTTACGAGGGAACTAATCAGCCCCAGCATTTT. Its protein is CASSYEGTNQPQHF.

The V gene is TRBV6-5, the J gene TRBJ1-2; D ambiguous. Between the trimmed V and J ends, which lost 0 bases and 0 bases, there was a span of 8 bases. Germline V lookup: CDR1 MNHEY, CDR2 SVGAGI. This CDR3 has 15 amino acids. CDR3 bases: TGTGCCAGCAGTTACTCGGGGATTTCTAACTATGGCTACACCTTC. It encodes CASSYSGISNYGYTF.

This chain connects TRBV5-1 to TRBJ2-1; D ambiguous. Germline-derived CDR1 and CDR2 are SGHRS and YFSETQ. V gave up 0 bases and J gave up 0 bases, with 4 bases separating them. This CDR3 spans 14 amino acids. The CDR3 DNA sequence: TGCGCCAGCAGCTTGGAAAGCTCCTACAATGAGCAGTTCTTC. This encodes CASSLESSYNEQFF.

V is TRBV5-1 and J is TRBJ1-2; tentatively, D is TRBD1 (6 bases). Germline lookup yields CDR1 SGHRS and CDR2 YFSETQ. The V end was cut by 0 bases, the J end by 4 bases, with 13 bases between. This CDR3 is built from 15 residues. The CDR3: CASSLVGGVSYGYTF. CDR3 DNA sequence: TGCGCCAGCAGCTTGGTCGGGGGCGTCAGCTATGGCTACACCTTC.

The chain joins TRBV5-1 to TRBJ2-7; 9 nucleotides match TRBD2. Germline lookup yields CDR1 SGHRS and CDR2 YFSETQ. This CDR3 region has 14 residues. Trimming at V came to 4 bases and at J to 1 base, leaving 3 bases not matched to a gene. CDR3 in DNA: TGCGCCAGCAGCATAGGACTAGCGTCCTACGAGCAGTACTTC. Translation: CASSIGLASYEQYF.

In DNA, the CDR3 is TGTGCCAGCAGCCTTCCGGGACAGGATTTCTATGGCTACACCTTC. Residues: CASSLPGQDFYGYTF. The rearrangement uses TRBV7-3 and TRBJ1-2, with 8 bases that match TRBD1. CDR1 SGHTA and CDR2 FQGTGA come from the germline V gene. V shed 5 bases and J 4 bases; nucleotides not matched to a gene: 9. The CDR3 is made up of 15 amino acids.

The gene calls are TRBV18 and TRBJ2-2; D gene uncertain. The ends were cut back, 2 bases at V and 4 bases at J, with 11 bases in the middle. The CDR3 extends over 15 amino acids. CDR1 and CDR2 from the germline V gene are KGHSH and LQKENI. CDR3 in DNA: TGTGCCAGCTCACCAGTCTCGGACCTCACCGGGGAGCTGTTTTTT. Translation: CASSPVSDLTGELFF.

The chain employs TRBV27 and TRBJ2-2, with no clear D. V was trimmed by 4 bases and J by 4 bases, leaving 10 bases between them. Germline loops: CDR1 MNHEY, CDR2 SMNVEV (reference sequence). The CDR3 contains 14 residues. In nucleotides, the CDR3 is TGTGCCAGCAGTTCCGGACCTGGCACCGGGGAGCTGTTTTTT. This encodes CASSSGPGTGELFF.

The chain links TRBV7-3 to TRBJ2-7, with a possible D match to TRBD2 (5 bases). This CDR3 region has 14 residues. V was cut by 2 bases and J by 1 base, with 9 bases left in between. In germline, CDR1 is SGHTA, CDR2 FQGTGA. CDR3: CASSLVPGSYEQYF. CDR3 coding DNA: TGTGCCAGCAGCTTAGTACCGGGGTCCTACGAGCAGTACTTC.

The chain uses TRBV27 and TRBJ2-5, with D hard to call. The J call may be wrong; the DNA end is better matched by TRBJ2-7. The germline V gene has CDR1 MNHEY and CDR2 SMNVEV (reference sequence). The CDR3 covers 13 residues. CDR3 sequence reads: CASRTANTYEQYF. CDR3 nucleotide sequence: TGTGCCAGCAGAACAGCAAATACCTACGAGCAGTACTTC.

This clone was counted a few times. In DNA form, the CDR3 reads TGTGCCAGCAGCTCCGTATATCGGCCGAGCTACGAGCAGTACTTC. Protein sequence: CASSSVYRPSYEQYF. The V gene is TRBV5-6, the J gene TRBJ2-7; D uncertain. Germline values: CDR1 SGHDT, CDR2 YYEEEE. This CDR3 spans 15 amino acids. Trimming stripped 3 bases from V and 3 bases from J, with 16 bases between.

The sample holds a few counts of this clone. The genes are TRBV7-6 and TRBJ1-4; D is perhaps TRBD1 (5 bases). This CDR3 has 15 residues. Germline V gene lookup returns CDR1 SGHVS and CDR2 FNYEAQ. Trimming shortened V by 0 bases and J by 4 bases, and 9 bases separated the two germline ends. The CDR3 protein is CASSLAPGINEKLFF. In nucleotides, the CDR3 is TGTGCCAGCAGCTTAGCGCCAGGGATTAATGAAAAACTGTTTTTT.

Regarding this clone: It may be a read error: a sequence one base away is much more abundant. This chain connects TRBV5-1 to TRBJ1-6; weak D call: TRBD1 (5 bases). The CDR3 runs to 14 residues. V was clipped by 9 bases and J by 1 base, with 11 bases between them. Germline CDR1 reads SGHRS; CDR2 reads YFSETQ. The CDR3 nucleotides are TGCGCCAACATGCAGGGTTCCTATAATTCACCCCTCCACTTT. As protein: CANMQGSYNSPLHF.

The rearrangement uses TRBV7-9 and TRBJ1-2, with D hard to call. Germline V CDR1 and CDR2: SEHNR, FQNEAQ (reference sequence). V was shortened by 5 bases and J by 2 bases, with 15 bases between the two germline ends. This CDR3 has 15 residues. The CDR3 loop is CASSPEGRLNYGYTF. CDR3 coding DNA: TGTGCCAGCAGCCCCGAGGGCAGATTAAACTATGGCTACACCTTC.

Relative to its sample, this clone is medium-sized. The chain joins TRBV28 to TRBJ1-1; a possible D gene is TRBD1 (5 bases). The germline CDR1 and CDR2 sequences are MDHEN and SYDVKM. V lost 8 bases to trimming and J lost 4 bases, with 17 bases between them. This CDR3 has 14 amino acids. The CDR3 DNA sequence: TGTGCCAGCTCTCTGGGGGTGGTTGTCACTGAAGCTTTCTTT. It yields the protein CASSLGVVVTEAFF. The complete variable domain, with remaining parts taken from reference TRBV28 and TRBJ1-1, reads DVKVTQSSRYLVKRTGEKVFLECVQDMDHENMFWYRQDPGLGLRLIYFSYDVKMKEKGDIPEGYSVSREKKERFSLILESASTNQTSMYLCASSLGVVVTEAFFGQGTRLTVV.

V is TRBV4-1 and J is TRBJ1-2, with D unclear. V lost 4 bases to trimming and J lost 2 bases, with 20 bases between them. Germline loops: CDR1 MGHRA, CDR2 YSYEKL. The CDR3 runs to 17 residues. CDR3 nucleotides: TGCGCCAGCAGCCCGACATTCTCTCTTGCACTAAACTATGGCTACACCTTC. Protein product: CASSPTFSLALNYGYTF.

The chain links TRBV28 to TRBJ2-5; 10 bases fit TRBD2. The tail of the sequence fits TRBJ2-7 better, so the J call may be wrong. The CDR3 sequence is 16 residues long. CDR1 is MDHEN, CDR2 SYDVKM, per germline. The CDR3 protein is CASSSAGGGWPYEQYF. For the CDR3, the DNA is TGTGCCAGCAGTTCAGCGGGAGGGGGATGGCCCTACGAGCAGTACTTC.

The rearrangement joins TRBV27 to TRBJ1-1; TRBD1 matches at 10 bases. Germline-derived CDR1 and CDR2 are MNHEY and SMNVEV (reference sequence). Trimming took 0 bases from V and 6 from J; bases not matched to a gene: 4. There are 15 residues in the CDR3. This CDR3 reads CASSLSGTGVSEAFF. The CDR3 DNA reads as TGTGCCAGCAGTTTATCTGGGACAGGGGTTTCTGAAGCTTTCTTT.

V gene TRBV4-1 combines with J gene TRBJ2-6; a possible D gene is TRBD2 (5 bases). The germline V and J ends were trimmed by 6 bases and 0 bases, with 6 bases remaining between them. This CDR3 contains 14 residues. Germline V gene sequence: CDR1 MGHRA, CDR2 YSYEKL. The CDR3 region has the DNA TGCGCCAGCAGGGCGGGCTCTGGGGCCAACGTCCTGACTTTC. It is translated as CASRAGSGANVLTF.